This T cell receptor beta chain came from a study of vaccination and CD4 T cells after COVID-19. Treatment: roughly ten-day PBMC culture with coronavirus spike peptide pools or control peptides (ViraFEST assay). ViraFEST used peptide pools to expand antigen-specific T cells and subsequently sequenced their TCRs. With the Oncomine TCR Beta short-read assay, DNA from cultured CD4+ T cells was sequenced. Using the QIAamp micro DNA kit, genomic DNA was extracted from the CD4+ T cells that had been cultured. TCRdb analysed the PCR reads with MiXCR anew, one entry per CDR3 protein. This sample has 15,000 to 20,000 distinct CDR3 sequences, with around 44% found just once. The CDR3 covers 13 residues. V gave up 11 bases and J gave up 4 bases; unmatched junction bases: 4. Germline V lookup: CDR1 ENHRY, CDR2 SYGVKD. This clonotype was seen only once. The antigen remains unidentified.

The clonotype originates from a human donor who had recovered from COVID-19. The specimen was CD4+ T cells from blood, cultured in vitro. The J gene is TRBJ1-5, the V gene TRBV10-3, with 11 bases identical to TRBD1. The CDR3 nucleotides read TGTGCCGCCGGACAGGGGGCGAATCAGCCCCAGCATTTT. It encodes CAAGQGANQPQHF.